This T cell receptor beta chain was profiled in a study of blood T cells in healthy people across ages. Findings of the study overall: From one million sequenced T cells, diversity estimates were lower bounds. Long-lived donors had more naive CD4+ cells and higher diversity than aged donors.

PBMCs were isolated at a quantity of at least 7 million per sample. Germline V gives CDR1 MNHEY, CDR2 SMNVEV (reference sequence). The V and J ends lost 3 bases and 3 bases respectively, with 10 bases between them. This CDR3 is 14 amino acids long. Combining a sample-barcoded 5' primer with a J-beta primer mix, a second PCR ran for about 7 to 11 cycles. One entry per CDR3 protein results from TCRdb running MiXCR on the 5' RACE reads. The sample gives approximately 880,000 distinct CDR3 sequences, roughly 52% of which show up once; roughly an eighth is in the top ten. On this clonotype: Its antigen remains unknown.

Sequencing used blood. This TCR derives from a man under 40 in good health. The chain combines TRBV27 with TRBJ2-3; possible D gene TRBD1, 6 bases. CDR3 DNA: TGTGCCAGCAGTTTTACCCAGGGGACAGATACGCAGTATTTT. This codes for CASSFTQGTDTQYF.